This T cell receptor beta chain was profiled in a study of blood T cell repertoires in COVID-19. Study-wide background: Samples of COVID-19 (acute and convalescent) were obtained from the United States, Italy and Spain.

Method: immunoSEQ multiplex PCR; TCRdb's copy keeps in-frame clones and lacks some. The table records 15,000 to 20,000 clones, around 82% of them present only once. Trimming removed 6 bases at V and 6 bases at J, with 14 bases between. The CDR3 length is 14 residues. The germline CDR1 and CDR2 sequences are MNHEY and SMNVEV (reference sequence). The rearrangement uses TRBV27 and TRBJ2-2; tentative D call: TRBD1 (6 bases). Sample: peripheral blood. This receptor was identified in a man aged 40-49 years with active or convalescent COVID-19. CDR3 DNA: TGTGCCAGCAGGCTGTCCAGGGGCCCCGGGGAGCTGTTTTTT. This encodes CASRLSRGPGELFF.